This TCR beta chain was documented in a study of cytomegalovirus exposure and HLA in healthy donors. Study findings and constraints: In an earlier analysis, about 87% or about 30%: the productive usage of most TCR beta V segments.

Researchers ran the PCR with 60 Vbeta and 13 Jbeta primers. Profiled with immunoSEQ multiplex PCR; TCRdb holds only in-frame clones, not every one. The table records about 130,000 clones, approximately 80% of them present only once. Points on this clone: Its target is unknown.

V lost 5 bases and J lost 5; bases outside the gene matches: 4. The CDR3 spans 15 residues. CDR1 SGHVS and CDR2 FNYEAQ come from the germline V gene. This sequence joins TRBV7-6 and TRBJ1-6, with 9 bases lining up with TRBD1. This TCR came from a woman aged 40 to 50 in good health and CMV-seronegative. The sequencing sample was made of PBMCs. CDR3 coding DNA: TGTGCCAGCAGCGCCCGGACAGGGGATAATTCACCCCTCCACTTT. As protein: CASSARTGDNSPLHF.